The 16 T cell receptor beta chains listed next were all sequenced from one sample in a study of T cell changes during pregnancy in multiple sclerosis (dated 2019 in TCRdb). The library was made by the immunoSEQ multiplex PCR assay. The table comes from immuneACCESS by way of TCRdb, which keeps in-frame sequences with V and J called. Part of the clones is missing from these tables; in studies checked, under half for an unresolved V gene and the rest for unknown reasons. The sample table holds some 70,000 clones, of which roughly nine tenths were seen once. The ten largest clones represent 1.5% of the sample. The sample in question was peripheral blood, obtained in the third trimester of pregnancy. The receptors were gathered from a female donor with multiple sclerosis, enrolled in a pregnancy study.

This clone was seen once. The chain recombines TRBV6-5 with TRBJ2-1; no reliable D call. Germline values: CDR1 MNHEY, CDR2 SVGAGI. The length of the CDR3 is 13 residues. Trimming stripped 7 bases from V and 8 bases from J, with 15 bases between. The CDR3 DNA reads as TGTGCCAGCATCCCGGTCTCATACCATGAGCAGTTCTTC. Translated: CASIPVSYHEQFF.

The V and J genes are TRBV7-8 and TRBJ2-3; D may be TRBD2 (6 bases). Trimming pared 0 bases from V and 6 bases from J, leaving 10 bases between. The CDR3 has 14 amino acids. The V gene's germline CDR1 is SGHVS and CDR2 FQNEAQ. The CDR3 coding sequence is TGTGCCAGCAGCTTAGCTAGCGGAAGTGATACGCAGTATTTT. It translates to CASSLASGSDTQYF.

The V gene is TRBV7-2, the J gene TRBJ1-5; TRBD1 is a possible D gene (5 bases). The ends were cut back, 3 bases at V and 7 bases at J, with 16 bases in the middle. Germline CDR1 SGHTA, CDR2 FQGNSA. The CDR3 is 15 residues long. CDR3 DNA: TGTGCCAGCAGCTTGGAGGGGAGCAAAGGGCAGCCCCAGCATTTT. Its protein is CASSLEGSKGQPQHF.

The gene calls are TRBV10-3 and TRBJ1-2; D gene uncertain. With 8 bases removed from V and 6 bases from J, the gap between germline ends came to 16 bases. The germline V gene has CDR1 ENHRY and CDR2 SYGVKD. This CDR3 region has 13 residues. The CDR3: CAIRGDPNHGYTF. In nucleotides, the CDR3 is TGTGCCATCCGGGGAGATCCCAACCATGGCTACACCTTC.

This clone was seen just once. The rearrangement uses TRBV5-1 and TRBJ1-5; 9 nucleotides agree with TRBD1. Looked up from germline, CDR1 is SGHRS and CDR2 is YFSETQ. The CDR3 runs to 16 residues. V shed 4 bases, J shed 4 bases, and the junction held 9 bases outside the gene matches. Here the CDR3 DNA reads TGCGCCAGCAGCCTGGAGCCGGGACAGGGTAATCAGCCCCAGCATTTT. Its translation is CASSLEPGQGNQPQHF.

The chain employs TRBV4-2 and TRBJ2-1; 10 nucleotides agree with TRBD2. Looked up from germline, CDR1 is LGHNA and CDR2 is YNFKEQ. The CDR3 runs 20 residues. The J segment lost 1 base and the V segment lost 1 base, leaving 13 bases of the junction unmatched. The CDR3 DNA reads TGTGCCAGCAGCCAAGTGAGGGTCCAGCGGGGGGGCCGGTCCTACAATGAGCAGTTCTTC. As protein: CASSQVRVQRGGRSYNEQFF.

Here the CDR3 DNA reads TGTGCCAGTAGTCTCTCTAGCGGTTCGAACACCGGGGAGCTGTTTTTT. Translation: CASSLSSGSNTGELFF. The chain links TRBV19 to TRBJ2-2; 7 bases match TRBD2. The CDR3 is 16 amino acids. J gave up 0 bases and V 5 bases, and 6 bases lay outside the gene matches. Germline lookup yields CDR1 LNHDA and CDR2 SQIVND (reference sequence). Looking up the rest from reference TRBV19 and TRBJ2-2 gives the full variable domain: DGGITQSPKYLFRKEGQNVTLSCEQNLNHDAMYWYRQDPGQGLRLIYYSQIVNDFQKGDIAEGYSVSREKKESFPLTVTSAQKNPTAFYLCASSLSSGSNTGELFFGEGSRLTVL.

V is TRBV7-9 and J is TRBJ2-1; 16 bases match TRBD2. V shed 1 base and J 5 bases; nucleotides not matched to a gene: 5. Germline V gene sequence: CDR1 SEHNR, CDR2 FQNEAQ (reference sequence). This CDR3 has 18 residues. CDR3 nucleotides: TGTGCCAGCAGCTTAGGGGGACTAGCGGGGGGGAAGAACAATGAGCAGTTCTTC. This translates into CASSLGGLAGGKNNEQFF.

The chain joins TRBV7-2 to TRBJ1-2; weak D call: TRBD1 (6 bases). Germline V gene data show CDR1 as SGHTA and CDR2 as FQGNSA. The V gene lost 5 bases and the J gene lost 5 bases, with 24 bases spanning the gap. This CDR3 is built from 17 residues. CDR3 region: CASSPQTLGGAKYGYTF. The CDR3 nucleotides are TGTGCCAGCAGCCCTCAAACCTTAGGGGGGGCAAAATATGGCTACACCTTC.

This chain links TRBV29-1 with TRBJ1-1; D gene ambiguous. The length of the CDR3 is 12 residues. The V gene lost 6 bases and the J gene lost 1 base, with 9 bases spanning the gap. Germline V gene sequence: CDR1 SQVTM, CDR2 ANQGSEA. As DNA, the CDR3 is TGCAGCGTGAGGCTTGGGAACACTGAAGCTTTCTTT. Translating it yields CSVRLGNTEAFF.

CDR3 sequence (DNA): TGTGCCAGCAGCCTTACAGGGGGTTGGGGCTACACCTTC. It codes for CASSLTGGWGYTF. The rearrangement links TRBV7-2 to TRBJ1-2; 8 nucleotides align to TRBD1. From germline, CDR1 is SGHTA and CDR2 FQGNSA. The CDR3 extends over 13 amino acids. V lost 5 bases and J lost 8; bases outside the gene matches: 7.

The rearrangement links TRBV19 to TRBJ1-4; 7 nucleotides agree with TRBD1. Germline lookup yields CDR1 LNHDA and CDR2 SQIVND (reference sequence). This CDR3 is built from 15 residues. The V segment lost 5 bases and the J segment 4 bases; nucleotides outside the gene matches: 7. Here the CDR3 reads CASSPTGSRNEKLFF. The CDR3, as DNA: TGTGCCAGTAGTCCGACAGGGTCACGTAATGAAAAACTGTTTTTT. Full variable domain (missing parts from reference TRBV19 and TRBJ1-4): DGGITQSPKYLFRKEGQNVTLSCEQNLNHDAMYWYRQDPGQGLRLIYYSQIVNDFQKGDIAEGYSVSREKKESFPLTVTSAQKNPTAFYLCASSPTGSRNEKLFFGSGTQLSVL.

The rearrangement uses TRBV5-1 and TRBJ2-3; D remains unclear. Germline V CDR1 and CDR2: SGHRS, YFSETQ. The V gene lost 0 bases and the J gene lost 2 bases, with 7 bases spanning the gap. CDR3 length: 14 residues. The DNA for the CDR3 is TGCGCCAGCAGCTTGGGGCTCTCCACAGATACGCAGTATTTT. Its translation: CASSLGLSTDTQYF.

The chain joins TRBV6-5 to TRBJ2-4; 7 positions match TRBD2. Trimming removed 0 bases from V and 1 base from J; junction bases left unmatched: 3. Germline V gives CDR1 MNHEY, CDR2 SVGAGI. The CDR3 runs to 16 residues. The CDR3 DNA sequence: TGTGCCAGCAGTTACTCGGGGGGGACGGCCAAAAACATTCAGTACTTC. The encoded protein is CASSYSGGTAKNIQYF.

The V and J genes are TRBV27 and TRBJ1-6; the D gene is possibly TRBD1 (5 bases). This CDR3 is 16 amino acids long. Germline V gives CDR1 MNHEY, CDR2 SMNVEV (reference sequence). The V gene lost 5 bases and the J gene lost 6 bases, with 17 bases spanning the gap. The CDR3 DNA reads as TGTGCCAGCAGTGCTACGTACCCCAGGGTTAATTCACCCCTCCACTTT. Translating it yields CASSATYPRVNSPLHF.

V and J are TRBV19 and TRBJ1-2; no clear D gene. Germline V gene sequence: CDR1 LNHDA, CDR2 SQIVND (reference sequence). The CDR3 has 15 residues. V lost 3 bases, J lost 1 base, and 12 bases lay in between. This CDR3 reads CASSILGDYNYGYTF. CDR3 bases: TGTGCCAGTAGTATCTTGGGTGACTATAACTATGGCTACACCTTC.